This TCR beta chain was profiled in a study of post-analysis software for immune sequencing data (dated by TCRdb to 2015 to 2017). Regarding the complete study: Disease courses on record covered relapsing-remitting, secondary progressive and progressive-relapsing multiple sclerosis, though some patients had no subtype annotation. The multiple sclerosis patient repertoires were compared with ten to eleven previously published healthy control repertoires from donors aged about 6 to 25 years. A subset of samples was prepared in parallel using single-end sample barcoding, then pooled and co-amplified after Illumina adapter ligation.

In the case of this clonotype: Its specific antigen is unknown. No base qualities exist here, and no much larger clone lies one base off it.

Paper-wide results and their limitations: Roughly 5 TRBV segments, including TRBV5-6, TRBV5-1 and TRBV20-1, were significantly more frequent in patients than controls. Strong co-clustering of samples prepared in the same batch was shown by direct clustering with F measure, prompting a batch-effect correction. Significantly lower normalized Chao1 diversity was found in multiple sclerosis patients than in controls, suggesting substantial peripheral T-cell clonal expansion. The multiple sclerosis patient group was slightly younger than the control group.

To demonstrate the VDJtools post-analysis software, the study profiled TCR beta repertoires from the peripheral blood of 10 to 15 young patients with multiple sclerosis. The patients with multiple sclerosis were children and adolescents between roughly 6 and 16 years of age. From its cysteine to its phenylalanine, the CDR3 spans 15 amino acids. Only the CDR3 region is kept as DNA, spanning 45 bases read in frame from base 1. Reading the germline V gene (reference sequence) gives CDR1 DFQATT and CDR2 SNEGSKA. Germline trimming: 0 bases from V, 4 bases from J; junction bases outside gene matches: 3. The method behind the library was PCR. These reads were obtained on an Illumina HiSeq 2500. To reduce PCR and sequencing biases, unique molecular identifiers were built into the TCR beta cDNA libraries. Approximately 500,000 cDNA molecules were obtained for every 1 to 10 million input T cells, so each molecule roughly corresponded to one T cell. The patient libraries were prepared and sequenced using the same protocol as the earlier healthy control dataset. Within a given batch, samples were prepared together, multiplexed and sequenced on the same HiSeq lane. Per the original workflow: MIGEC was used to process the raw barcoded reads, and molecular identifier groups with only a single read were discarded before consensus assembly and CDR3 extraction. Clonotype tables were post-analysed with VDJtools, and diversity was normalized by down-sampling all datasets to the smallest sample size. To correct batch-related cross-sample contamination, repertoire overlap clustering matched CDR3 amino acid sequences but not nucleotide sequences. TCRdb passed the public sequencing reads through fastp at Q25 and MiXCR, retaining productive beta sequences. Identical CDR3 protein sequences are pooled into one entry, listed with their most common genes and DNA. The V and J calls here are based on TCRdb, not the publication. This sample is represented by some 260,000 distinct CDR3 sequences; approximately 34% of them were singletons. Together, the top ten hold more than 4% of the sample.

The chain was built from TRBV20-1 and TRBJ2-6; TRBD1 lines up with 7 middle nucleotides. The clonotype was recovered from a girl aged 5-17 years with multiple sclerosis. Sequenced input: blood. The DNA sequence is as follows: TGCAGTGCTAGAGATGCGACAGGGGGGGCCAACGTCCTGACTTTC. It codes for CSARDATGGANVLTF.